This T cell receptor (beta chain) was profiled in a study of Ad26.COV2.S vaccination and SARS-CoV-2 variants. The study, taken as a whole, reports: Spike-specific TCR breadth in vaccine recipients exceeded that seen in placebo recipients. Possible underestimation of total T cell responses by the TCR breadth and depth analyses was noted. Post-vaccination spike-specific CD8+ and CD4+ T cell responses reportedly had substantial breadth. Vaccine and placebo recipients had comparable breadth of non-spike TCRs.

Data came from immunoSEQ multiplex PCR; TCRdb stores just in-frame clones and leaves some out. The table lists some 190,000 clones, approximately 88% of them singletons. As to this clone: Its antigen is unknown.

Sequenced material: peripheral blood, taken after recovery from COVID-19. This clonotype originated in a human donor who had recovered from COVID-19.

The DNA of the CDR3 is TGTGCCAGCAGCGTCGGCGACGGGTCGATTGCTGGAAACACCATATATTTT. Amino acids: CASSVGDGSIAGNTIYF. The chain has TRBV9 and TRBJ1-3, with D uncertain. With 2 bases removed from V and 2 bases from J, the gap between germline ends came to 17 bases. The CDR3 covers 17 residues. Germline V gives CDR1 SGDLS, CDR2 YYNGEE. Drawing the rest from reference TRBV9 and TRBJ1-3, the complete variable domain is DSGVTQTPKHLITATGQRVTLRCSPRSGDLSVYWYQQSLDQGLQFLIQYYNGEERAKGNILERFSAQQFPDLHSELNLSSLELGDSALYFCASSVGDGSIAGNTIYFGEGSWLTVV.